The TCR beta chain described here comes from a study of blood T cells in healthy people across ages. As for the study in general: Per every two T cells, about one barcoded beta molecule was captured by template switching.

The donors, healthy Caucasians from Russia, were aged roughly 6 to 90. The V gene's germline CDR1 is DFQATT and CDR2 SNEGSKA (reference sequence). The V segment lost 6 bases and the J segment 0 bases; nucleotides outside the gene matches: 6. CDR3 length equals 14 residues. For the second PCR, which ran for 7 to 11 cycles, a sample-barcoded 5' primer and a J-beta primer mix were used. Each CDR3 protein gets one entry after TCRdb re-called the 5' RACE reads with MiXCR. The data hold more than 1.4 million distinct CDR3 sequences, with 42% observed a single time. What was sequenced was blood. The chain is built from TRBV20-1 and TRBJ2-3; TRBD2 agrees at 7 bases. The origin of this receptor is a woman in her late teens or twenties in good health. CDR3 in amino acids: CSAHNSGSTDTQYF. Here the CDR3 DNA reads TGCAGTGCACACAATAGCGGGAGCACAGATACGCAGTATTTT.